One sample yielded the 31 T cell receptor beta chains listed below, sequenced in a study of T cells after yellow fever vaccination. TCRdb re-called the 5' RACE reads with MiXCR, one entry per CDR3 protein. The data hold around 610,000 distinct CDR3 sequences, with roughly 14% observed a single time. This sample comprised PBMCs, obtained on the day of the yellow fever booster vaccination. Source of these receptors: a man aged 30 to 39 who received the YFV17D yellow fever vaccine.

This clonotype was detected only a few times. The genes are TRBV7-9 and TRBJ2-6, with D hard to call. The V gene lost 6 bases and the J gene lost 0 bases, with 6 bases spanning the gap. CDR1 and CDR2 from the germline V gene are SEHNR and FQNEAQ (reference sequence). This CDR3 has 14 residues. The CDR3 DNA follows: TGTGCCAGCAGGACGCTCTCTGGGGCCAACGTCCTGACTTTC. Protein: CASRTLSGANVLTF.

The rearrangement joins TRBV3-1 to TRBJ1-2; weak D call: TRBD1 (5 bases). The CDR3 extends over 12 amino acids. The germline CDR1 and CDR2 sequences are LGHDT and YNNKEL (reference sequence). V dropped 7 bases and J dropped 4 bases, with 10 bases sitting between them. CDR3 nucleotides: TGTGCCAGCAACGGGGGGATCTATGGCTACACCTTC. It codes for CASNGGIYGYTF.

This clonotype appeared many times. This chain links TRBV4-3 with TRBJ2-1, with TRBD1 matching 7 bases. This CDR3 is built from 13 residues. From germline, CDR1 is LGHNA and CDR2 YSLEER. Germline trimming cut 4 bases from V and 8 bases from J; bases unmatched to any gene: 5. The CDR3 region is CASSPVGGYEQFF. The CDR3 DNA follows: TGCGCCAGCAGCCCGGTAGGGGGCTATGAGCAGTTCTTC.

This sequence joins TRBV27 and TRBJ2-2; D ambiguous. Looked up from germline, CDR1 is MNHEY and CDR2 is SMNVEV (reference sequence). The CDR3 sequence is 14 residues long. Trimming left V 1 base short and J 7 bases short, with 10 bases between. CDR3 DNA: TGTGCCAGCAGTTTATTAGACGCCGGCGGGGAGCTGTTTTTT. It yields the protein CASSLLDAGGELFF.

This clonotype occurred a few times. The CDR3 is CASSLYKNYEQYF. CDR3 DNA sequence: TGTGCCAGCAGTTTATACAAGAACTACGAGCAGTACTTC. The rearrangement joins TRBV28 to TRBJ2-7, with unresolved D. CDR1 and CDR2 from the germline V gene are MDHEN and SYDVKM. V lost 1 base and J lost 3, with 7 bases in between. The length of the CDR3 is 13 residues.

V is TRBV30 and J is TRBJ2-1; D not certain. The CDR3 consists of 13 residues. Germline CDR1 and CDR2: GTSNPN and SVGIG (reference sequence). V was shortened by 5 bases and J by 2 bases, with 10 bases between the two germline ends. CDR3 sequence reads: CAWDPSPYNEQFF. For the CDR3, the DNA is TGTGCCTGGGACCCCTCTCCCTACAATGAGCAGTTCTTC.

CDR3 bases: TGTGCCAGCAGTGAATATGGTAGCGGGAGTTGGGTTGAGCAGTTCTTC. Translation: CASSEYGSGSWVEQFF. The V and J genes are TRBV2 and TRBJ2-1, with TRBD2 identical over 9 bases. Germline trimming cut 2 bases from V and 9 bases from J; bases unmatched to any gene: 11. The germline CDR1 and CDR2 sequences are SNHLY and FYNNEI. The CDR3 extends over 16 amino acids.

This chain connects TRBV19 to TRBJ2-1; D remains unclear. V shed 7 bases and J shed 7 bases, with 17 bases lying between them. CDR3 length: 14 residues. Germline values: CDR1 LNHDA, CDR2 SQIVND (reference sequence). This chain's CDR3 is CASTPPGRFNEQFF. In nucleotides, the CDR3 is TGTGCCAGTACCCCTCCCGGAAGGTTTAATGAGCAGTTCTTC.

This sequence joins TRBV20-1 and TRBJ2-2; possibly TRBD2 for D (5 bases). V was cut by 3 bases and J by 1 base, with 12 bases left in between. CDR3 length: 15 amino acids. Germline lookup yields CDR1 DFQATT and CDR2 SNEGSKA (reference sequence). The CDR3 reads CSASFSSRNTGELFF. In DNA form, the CDR3 reads TGCAGTGCTAGCTTTTCTAGCAGGAACACCGGGGAGCTGTTTTTT.

The genes are TRBV4-2 and TRBJ2-7; possible D gene TRBD2, 7 bases. The CDR3 covers 16 residues. Trimming removed 2 bases at V and 2 bases at J, with 16 bases between. Germline lookup yields CDR1 LGHNA and CDR2 YNFKEQ. The chain's CDR3 is CASSQLGGGPPYEQYF. The CDR3, as DNA: TGTGCCAGCAGCCAACTTGGGGGGGGGCCCCCCTACGAGCAGTACTTC.

V and J are TRBV12-3 or TRBV12-4 and TRBJ1-1; TRBD1 matches at 9 bases. CDR3 length: 14 residues. The ends lost 5 bases at V and 1 base at J; junction bases unmatched: 2. CDR3: CASSGTGRNTEAFF. DNA for the CDR3: TGTGCCAGCAGTGGGACAGGGAGGAACACTGAAGCTTTCTTT.

In this sample, this clonotype turned up a few times. V and J are TRBV6-5 and TRBJ1-3; D gene uncertain. The CDR3 extends over 16 amino acids. Germline CDR1 MNHEY, CDR2 SVGAGI. Trimming shortened V by 0 bases and J by 0 bases, and 9 bases separated the two germline ends. CDR3 in amino acids: CASSYSPGSSGNTIYF. Written as DNA, the CDR3 is TGTGCCAGCAGTTACTCACCGGGGAGCTCTGGAAACACCATATATTTT.

This clonotype was detected only a few times. The chain recombines TRBV29-1 with TRBJ2-1, with 10 positions matching TRBD1. Germline V CDR1 and CDR2: SQVTM, ANQGSEA. V was clipped by 5 bases and J by 8 bases; unmatched bases: 9. This CDR3 spans 14 amino acids. CDR3 sequence reads: CSVSGGQGGDEQFF. In DNA form, the CDR3 reads TGCAGCGTTTCAGGTGGACAGGGGGGGGATGAGCAGTTCTTC.

The chain couples TRBV6-2 or TRBV6-3 to TRBJ2-1; 12 bases map to TRBD2. The CDR3 runs 16 residues. Trimming at V came to 2 bases and at J to 7 bases, leaving 6 bases not matched to a gene. Germline V lookup: CDR1 MNHEY, CDR2 SVGEGT. CDR3 bases: TGTGCCAGCAGTTACAGTCTAGCGGGAGGGGGGAATGAGCAGTTCTTC. Its protein is CASSYSLAGGGNEQFF.

The V gene is TRBV4-3, the J gene TRBJ2-5; a weak D match, TRBD1 (6 bases). This CDR3 has 15 amino acids. Deletions cut 2 bases from V and 3 bases from J, with 13 bases between. Per germline, CDR1 LGHNA and CDR2 YSLEER. CDR3 sequence reads: CASSQRAGQKETQYF. The CDR3 DNA is TGCGCCAGCAGCCAAAGAGCCGGACAGAAAGAGACCCAGTACTTC.

This clonotype appeared a few times. The chain carries TRBV2 and TRBJ1-2; D is undetermined. This CDR3 region has 15 residues. The V gene lost 7 bases and the J gene lost 4 bases, with 19 bases spanning the gap. Per germline, CDR1 SNHLY and CDR2 FYNNEI. The CDR3 nucleotides read TGTGCCAGCACTGGCCCTCAACAGAGAACCTATGGCTACACCTTC. This encodes CASTGPQQRTYGYTF.

There are many counts of this clonotype. Germline and junction disagree at one end, which may indicate a read error. This chain joins TRBV28 and TRBJ2-1; D possibly corresponds to TRBD1 (5 bases). The CDR3 has 11 amino acids. Germline CDR1 and CDR2: MDHEN and SYDVKM. In nucleotides, the CDR3 is TGTGCCAGCAGTTTTGCGGACATCCGGCTCTTC. Protein: CASSFADIRLF.

The chain is built from TRBV29-1 and TRBJ2-7; TRBD2 matches 8 bases. CDR3 length equals 13 residues. CDR1 is SQVTM, CDR2 ANQGSEA, per germline. V gave up 5 bases and J gave up 1 base; unmatched junction bases: 4. CDR3 region: CSVLTSGSYEQYF. The CDR3 nucleotides are TGCAGCGTTCTCACTAGCGGTTCCTACGAGCAGTACTTC.

V is TRBV20-1 and J is TRBJ2-1, with D uncertain. This CDR3 is built from 12 residues. Germline assignment: CDR1 DFQATT and CDR2 SNEGSKA (reference sequence). V lost 5 bases, J lost 8 bases, and 13 bases lay in between. The CDR3 protein is CSAVEFGDEQFF. The CDR3 DNA sequence: TGCAGTGCTGTGGAGTTTGGCGATGAGCAGTTCTTC.

The chain carries TRBV20-1 and TRBJ2-2, with D perhaps TRBD1 (5 bases). The CDR3 runs 15 residues. The germline gives CDR1 DFQATT, CDR2 SNEGSKA (reference sequence). The V and J ends lost 2 bases and 3 bases respectively, with 13 bases between them. DNA for the CDR3: TGCAGTGCTAGAACTCCGGACACATACACCGGGGAGCTGTTTTTT. It specifies CSARTPDTYTGELFF.

This clonotype was seen a handful of times. V gene TRBV4-2 combines with J gene TRBJ1-1, with D unclear. Deletions cut 1 base from V and 4 bases from J, with 10 bases between. The CDR3 has 14 amino acids. Germline V gene data show CDR1 as LGHNA and CDR2 as YNFKEQ. The CDR3 sequence: CASSQARIGTEAFF. CDR3 nucleotide sequence: TGTGCCAGCAGCCAAGCTAGGATAGGCACTGAAGCTTTCTTT.

This chain connects TRBV13 to TRBJ2-6; TRBD1 aligns across 10 bases. The V and J ends lost 5 bases and 0 bases, in that order; junction bases with no gene match: 19. Germline lookup yields CDR1 PRHDT and CDR2 FYEKMQ (reference sequence). This CDR3 region has 22 residues. The CDR3 DNA reads TGTGCCAGCAGCCCCCAGACAGGGGGCTCAGCGAGATTCAGCTCTGGGGCCAACGTCCTGACTTTC. Protein product: CASSPQTGGSARFSSGANVLTF.

This clonotype was seen only a few times. The J gene is TRBJ2-7, the V gene TRBV7-2; D may match TRBD1 or TRBD2 (5 bases each). This CDR3 spans 15 amino acids. Germline CDR1 and CDR2: SGHTA and FQGNSA. Trimming pared 4 bases from V and 0 bases from J, leaving 13 bases between. The CDR3 nucleotides read TGTGCCAGCAGCTCCCCCGGGACGGGCTCCTACGAGCAGTACTTC. Translated: CASSSPGTGSYEQYF.

A few counts support this clonotype. The genes are TRBV7-2 and TRBJ2-7; D uncertain. Trimming pared 8 bases from V and 2 bases from J, leaving 10 bases between. There are 12 residues in the CDR3. From germline, CDR1 is SGHTA and CDR2 FQGNSA. The CDR3 loop is CASGLVAYEQYF. The CDR3 DNA follows: TGTGCCAGCGGATTAGTGGCCTACGAGCAGTACTTC.

With respect to this clonotype: A junction boundary mismatches the germline segment, possibly from a read error. The rearrangement joins TRBV7-7 to TRBJ2-7, with a possible D match to TRBD1 (6 bases). Germline CDR1 is SSHAT and CDR2 is FNYEAQ (reference sequence). CDR3 length: 14 amino acids. As DNA, the CDR3 is TGTGCTAGCAGCCCGGGACACTCATCCTACGAGCAGTACTTC. Its protein is CASSPGHSSYEQYF. Together with reference TRBV7-7 and TRBJ2-7, the CDR3 gives the full variable domain: GAGVSQSPRYKVTKRGQDVTLRCDPISSHATLYWYQQALGQGPEFLTYFNYEAQPDKSGLPSDRFSAERPEGSISTLTIQRTEQRDSAMYRCASSPGHSSYEQYFGPGTRLTVT.

This clonotype showed up just a few times. The J gene is TRBJ2-5, the V gene TRBV10-3, with D unresolved. Germline V gene data show CDR1 as ENHRY and CDR2 as SYGVKD. This CDR3 has 13 amino acids. V lost 3 bases, J lost 5 bases, and 10 bases lay in between. For the CDR3, the DNA is TGTGCCATCAGTGACGGCCCTTCGGAGACCCAGTACTTC. This gives the protein CAISDGPSETQYF.

The chain links TRBV5-1 to TRBJ1-1; D perhaps matches TRBD1 (6 bases). CDR3 length equals 13 residues. CDR1 is SGHRS and CDR2 is YFSETQ in the germline V gene. Trimming pared 0 bases from V and 11 bases from J, leaving 14 bases between. CDR3 DNA: TGCGCCAGCAGCTTGGAACAGGGCTGGTTCGCTTTCTTT. It yields the protein CASSLEQGWFAFF.

This clonotype was found many times. The chain combines TRBV15 with TRBJ2-3; D gene ambiguous. Germline V gene sequence: CDR1 LNHNV, CDR2 YYDKDF (reference sequence). V was cut by 3 bases and J by 0 bases, with 10 bases left in between. The length of the CDR3 is 15 residues. As DNA, the CDR3 is TGTGCCACCAGCAGCCAAACCTCAAGCACAGATACGCAGTATTTT. Protein product: CATSSQTSSTDTQYF. The full variable domain, with the rest looked up from reference TRBV15 and TRBJ2-3, is DAMVIQNPRYQVTQFGKPVTLSCSQTLNHNVMYWYQQKSSQAPKLLFHYYDKDFNNEADTPDNFQSRRPNTSFCFLDIRSPGLGDTAMYLCATSSQTSSTDTQYFGPGTRLTVL.

This chain links TRBV5-1 with TRBJ1-3; TRBD1 might be the D (5 bases). V lost 4 bases to trimming and J lost 7 bases, with 18 bases between them. CDR1 is SGHRS and CDR2 is YFSETQ in the germline V gene. The CDR3 is 15 amino acids. The CDR3 sequence is CASSGAGEPGNTIYF. The CDR3 DNA reads as TGCGCCAGCAGCGGGGCCGGGGAGCCCGGCAACACCATATATTTT.

The chain links TRBV6-5 to TRBJ2-7; 12 bases fit TRBD2. Germline V lookup: CDR1 MNHEY, CDR2 SVGAGI. The V segment lost 3 bases and the J segment 6 bases; nucleotides outside the gene matches: 6. This CDR3 region has 15 residues. CDR3 protein: CASSYVRTSGIEQYF. As DNA, the CDR3 is TGTGCCAGCAGTTATGTACGGACTAGCGGGATCGAGCAGTACTTC.

The chain links TRBV20-1 to TRBJ2-7; 7 bases are shared with TRBD2. In germline, CDR1 is DFQATT, CDR2 SNEGSKA (reference sequence). This CDR3 contains 14 residues. Losses at the gene ends were 0 bases for V and 4 bases for J; bases not matched to a gene: 6. The CDR3 coding sequence is TGCAGTGCTAGAGATGCCCAGCGGGGTTACGAGCAGTACTTC. Its translation is CSARDAQRGYEQYF.